Following are 16 T cell receptor beta chains from one sample sequenced in a study of blood T cells in healthy people across ages. A second PCR of 7 to 11 cycles used a sample-barcoded 5' primer and a J-beta primer mix. TCRdb re-derived calls from the 5' RACE reads in MiXCR, one entry per CDR3 protein. The data hold around 900,000 distinct CDR3 sequences, with just over 50% observed a single time. Sequencing was done on a sample of blood. The receptors derive from a woman in her fifties or sixties in good health.

The chain is built from TRBV12-3 or TRBV12-4 and TRBJ2-4, with D maybe TRBD2 (6 bases). The CDR3 is made up of 15 amino acids. Trimming took 6 bases from V and 0 from J, leaving 12 bases between them. The CDR3 bases are TGTGCCAGCAGACGGAGGGGACTAGCCAAAAACATTCAGTACTTC. This sequence encodes CASRRRGLAKNIQYF.

The V call is TRBV5-6, the J call TRBJ2-3; 11 bases fit TRBD1. Trimming at V came to 4 bases and at J to 0 bases, leaving 4 bases not matched to a gene. CDR1 and CDR2 (germline): SGHDT, YYEEEE. CDR3 length: 16 residues. This CDR3 reads CASSGGDRGSTDTQYF. In nucleotides, the CDR3 is TGTGCCAGCAGCGGCGGGGACAGGGGGAGCACAGATACGCAGTATTTT.

With regard to this clonotype: A much larger clone is a single base away; this may be a read error. The V and J genes are TRBV29-1 and TRBJ2-5; D is uncertain. V was pared by 4 bases and J by 2 bases, with 8 bases between. Germline CDR1 and CDR2: SQVTM and ANQGSEA. This CDR3 contains 12 residues. CDR3 DNA sequence: TGCAGCGTTGGTGAACAGCAAGAGACCCAGTACTTC. Protein sequence: CSVGEQQETQYF.

This clonotype has just a few counts. The chain has TRBV4-2 and TRBJ2-7; 7 bases map to TRBD2. This CDR3 has 15 residues. V was clipped by 1 base and J by 2 bases; unmatched bases: 5. Per germline, CDR1 LGHNA and CDR2 YNFKEQ. CDR3 sequence reads: CASSQGEGMAYEQYF. The CDR3 nucleotides are TGTGCCAGCAGCCAAGGGGAGGGGATGGCCTACGAGCAGTACTTC.

This clonotype appeared many times. V gene TRBV7-9 combines with J gene TRBJ1-1; D gene uncertain. Trimming removed 1 base from V and 5 bases from J, with 11 bases in between. Germline CDR1 reads SEHNR; CDR2 reads FQNEAQ (reference sequence). CDR3 length: 14 residues. CDR3 bases: TGTGCCAGCAGCTTAGTATCGTCGAAGACTGAAGCTTTCTTT. Translated: CASSLVSSKTEAFF.

Details on this clonotype: One junction end disagrees with the germline gene, perhaps due to a read error. This rearrangement joins TRBV18 to TRBJ2-7; 10 bases are a match to TRBD1. From germline, CDR1 is KGHSH and CDR2 LQKENI. This CDR3 is 14 amino acids long. The CDR3 loop is CASSLTGQGSERYF. CDR3 bases: TGTGCCAGCTCACTGACGGGACAGGGGAGCGAGCGGTACTTC.

The chain is built from TRBV4-1 and TRBJ2-7; TRBD2 matches at 7 bases. CDR3 size: 21 residues. From germline, CDR1 is MGHRA and CDR2 YSYEKL. V gave up 1 base and J gave up 1 base; unmatched junction bases: 22. CDR3 sequence (DNA): TGCGCCAGCAGCCAAGTAGCGGTGGGAGGGCCTGTAAAGAAGTCTTCCTACGAGCAGTACTTC. This sequence encodes CASSQVAVGGPVKKSSYEQYF.

This clonotype was counted a few times. This rearrangement joins TRBV19 to TRBJ2-3; D is perhaps TRBD1 (6 bases). The germline V gene has CDR1 LNHDA and CDR2 SQIVND (reference sequence). The CDR3 spans 14 residues. The ends were cut back, 8 bases at V and 5 bases at J, with 17 bases in the middle. CDR3 nucleotide sequence: TGTGCCAGTCACGAAACAGGGTCCGGAGATACGCAGTATTTT. Amino acids: CASHETGSGDTQYF. Full variable domain (missing parts from reference TRBV19 and TRBJ2-3): DGGITQSPKYLFRKEGQNVTLSCEQNLNHDAMYWYRQDPGQGLRLIYYSQIVNDFQKGDIAEGYSVSREKKESFPLTVTSAQKNPTAFYLCASHETGSGDTQYFGPGTRLTVL.

The gene calls are TRBV4-2 and TRBJ2-5; D is unresolved. Germline V gives CDR1 LGHNA, CDR2 YNFKEQ. The ends were cut back, 0 bases at V and 11 bases at J, with 16 bases in the middle. The CDR3 is 14 amino acids. CDR3 in DNA: TGTGCCAGCAGCCAAGAACCACATAGTAATGAGCAGTACTTC. This translates into CASSQEPHSNEQYF.

The CDR3 here is CASSYSTSATYEQYF. The CDR3 coding sequence is TGTGCCAGCAGTTACTCGACTAGCGCAACCTACGAGCAGTACTTC. This chain joins TRBV6-6 and TRBJ2-7; 8 positions agree with TRBD2. After removal of 0 bases from V and 2 bases from J, the junction contained 3 bases not matched to a gene. CDR3 size: 15 residues. Germline CDR1 is MNHNY and CDR2 is SVGAGI (reference sequence).

The chain is built from TRBV6-6 and TRBJ2-1; 7 bases map to TRBD2. This CDR3 spans 16 amino acids. Germline V lookup: CDR1 MNHNY, CDR2 SVGAGI (reference sequence). V shed 7 bases and J 6 bases; nucleotides not matched to a gene: 15. For the CDR3, the DNA is TGTGCCAGCAACCGCTTAATCTTGGAGCGGGGCAATGAGCAGTTCTTC. This codes for CASNRLILERGNEQFF.

The chain carries TRBV4-1 and TRBJ1-4, with D uncertain. This CDR3 region has 13 residues. V was trimmed by 7 bases and J by 0 bases, leaving 6 bases between them. Germline V gene lookup returns CDR1 MGHRA and CDR2 YSYEKL. CDR3 in DNA: TGCGCCAGCAACCATCCAACTAATGAAAAACTGTTTTTT. This sequence encodes CASNHPTNEKLFF.

This clonotype has at least ten counts. This chain connects TRBV10-3 to TRBJ2-4; 9 positions agree with TRBD1. Losses at the gene ends were 7 bases for V and 4 bases for J; bases not matched to a gene: 5. From germline, CDR1 is ENHRY and CDR2 SYGVKD. The CDR3 is 14 amino acids. CDR3 residues: CAIIGTGPKNIQYF. The CDR3 bases are TGTGCCATCATAGGGACAGGGCCTAAAAACATTCAGTACTTC.

This chain joins TRBV12-3 or TRBV12-4 and TRBJ1-2; the D gene is possibly TRBD1 (5 bases). The CDR3 is 14 amino acids. The V end lost 2 bases, the J end lost 1 base, and 8 bases lay between the germline ends. CDR3: CASSLTRVNYGYTF. The CDR3 DNA follows: TGTGCCAGCAGTTTAACCAGGGTTAACTATGGCTACACCTTC.

The CDR3 loop is CASSQDMSGGPTQYF. The CDR3 DNA is TGTGCCAGCAGCCAAGATATGAGTGGCGGGCCCACGCAGTATTTT. V and J are TRBV14 and TRBJ2-3; D might be TRBD2 (5 bases). CDR3 length equals 15 residues. Germline CDR1 SGHDN, CDR2 FVKESK. V lost 0 bases and J 9 bases, leaving 16 bases between the germline ends.

The chain is built from TRBV11-2 and TRBJ2-7; perhaps TRBD1 as D (6 bases). Trimming stripped 5 bases from V and 5 bases from J, with 10 bases between. CDR3 length equals 12 residues. CDR1 SGHAT and CDR2 FQNNGV come from the germline V gene. The CDR3 nucleotides read TGTGCCAGCAGCGCGAGGGACAACGAGCAGTACTTC. It translates to CASSARDNEQYF. Full variable domain (remainder filled in from reference TRBV11-2 and TRBJ2-7): EAGVAQSPRYKIIEKRQSVAFWCNPISGHATLYWYQQILGQGPKLLIQFQNNGVVDDSQLPKDRFSAERLKGVDSTLKIQPAKLEDSAVYLCASSARDNEQYFGPGTRLTVT.